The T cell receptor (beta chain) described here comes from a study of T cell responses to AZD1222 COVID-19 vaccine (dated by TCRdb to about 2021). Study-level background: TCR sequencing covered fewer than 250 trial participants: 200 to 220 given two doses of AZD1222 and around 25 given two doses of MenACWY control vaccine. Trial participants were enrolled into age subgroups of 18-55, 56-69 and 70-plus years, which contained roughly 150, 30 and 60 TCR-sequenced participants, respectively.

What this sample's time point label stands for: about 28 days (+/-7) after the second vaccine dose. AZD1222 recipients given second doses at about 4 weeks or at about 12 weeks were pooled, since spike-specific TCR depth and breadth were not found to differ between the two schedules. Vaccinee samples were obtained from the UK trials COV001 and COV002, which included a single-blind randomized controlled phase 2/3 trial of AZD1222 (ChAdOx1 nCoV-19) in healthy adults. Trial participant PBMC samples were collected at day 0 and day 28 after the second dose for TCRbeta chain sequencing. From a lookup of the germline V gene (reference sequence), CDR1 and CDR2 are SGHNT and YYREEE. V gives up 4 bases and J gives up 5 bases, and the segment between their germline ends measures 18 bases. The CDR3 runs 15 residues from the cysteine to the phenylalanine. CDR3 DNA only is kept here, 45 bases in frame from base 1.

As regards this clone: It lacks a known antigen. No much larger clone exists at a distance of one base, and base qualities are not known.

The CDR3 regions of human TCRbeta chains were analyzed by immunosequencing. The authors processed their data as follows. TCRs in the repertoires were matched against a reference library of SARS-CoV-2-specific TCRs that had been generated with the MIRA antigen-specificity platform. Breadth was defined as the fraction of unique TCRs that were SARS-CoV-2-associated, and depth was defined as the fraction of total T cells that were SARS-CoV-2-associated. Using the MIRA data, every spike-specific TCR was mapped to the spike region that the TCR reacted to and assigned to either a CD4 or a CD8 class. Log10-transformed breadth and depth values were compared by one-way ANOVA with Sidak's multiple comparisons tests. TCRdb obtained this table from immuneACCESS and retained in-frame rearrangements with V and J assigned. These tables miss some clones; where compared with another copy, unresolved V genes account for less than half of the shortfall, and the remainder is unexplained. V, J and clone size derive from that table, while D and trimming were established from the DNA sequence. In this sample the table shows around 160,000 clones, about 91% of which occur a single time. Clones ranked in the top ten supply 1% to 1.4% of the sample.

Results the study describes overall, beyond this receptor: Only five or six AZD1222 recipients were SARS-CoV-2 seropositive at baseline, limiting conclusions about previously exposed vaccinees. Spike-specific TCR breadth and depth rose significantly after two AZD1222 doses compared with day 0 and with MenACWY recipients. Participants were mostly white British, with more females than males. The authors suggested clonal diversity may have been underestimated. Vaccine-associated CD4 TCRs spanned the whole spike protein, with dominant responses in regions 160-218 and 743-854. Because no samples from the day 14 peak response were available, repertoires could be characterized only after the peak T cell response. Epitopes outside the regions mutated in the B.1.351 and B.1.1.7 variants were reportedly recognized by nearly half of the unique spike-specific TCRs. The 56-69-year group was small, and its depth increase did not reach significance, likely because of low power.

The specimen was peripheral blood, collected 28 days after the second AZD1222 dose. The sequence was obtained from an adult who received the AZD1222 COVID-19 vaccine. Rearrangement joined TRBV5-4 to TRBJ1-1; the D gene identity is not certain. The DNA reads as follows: TGTGCCAGCAGCCTTTTTTTACCCGGCGAGACTGAAGCTTTCTTT. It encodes CASSLFLPGETEAFF.